This entry features one T cell receptor (beta chain) sequence. The protocol was immunoSEQ multiplex PCR, while the TCRdb copy is restricted to in-frame clones and leaves out a portion. The repertoire has under 130,000 clones, approximately 89% of them found once; the top ten carry about 20%. These data originate in a study of PD-1 blockade in classical Hodgkin lymphoma. The time point here: cycle 4 day 1 (C4D1), after more than five weeks of nivolumab. No patient escaped relapse after autologous stem cell transplantation, and brentuximab vedotin exposure varied. The CDR3 is made up of 18 amino acids. The V gene's germline CDR1 is SGHDN and CDR2 FVKESK. V shed 3 bases, J shed 1 base, and the junction held 14 bases outside the gene matches.

This TCR was recovered from a human donor with classical Hodgkin lymphoma. The sample here was peripheral blood mononuclear cells (PBMCs), taken before the fourth cycle of nivolumab. The chain recombines TRBV14 with TRBJ2-5; 7 positions agree with TRBD2. CDR3 nucleotides: TGTGCCAGCAGCCAGCAGATGTATCGAGGGAGGGCCCAAGAGACCCAGTACTTC. It is translated as CASSQQMYRGRAQETQYF.